The next 30 T cell receptor beta chains were all read from a single sample in a study of cytomegalovirus exposure and HLA in healthy donors. Both 60 Vbeta primers and 13 Jbeta primers went into the PCR. TCRdb's table, derived via immunoSEQ multiplex PCR, lists solely in-frame clones and lacks some. The table shows 130,000 or so clones, with 77% occurring only once. Input material: PBMCs. Every receptor here comes from a woman aged 35 to 49 in good health and CMV-seronegative.

Turning to this clone: The same CDR3 arises from other DNA sequences in this sample as well. The V call is TRBV5-1, the J call TRBJ1-4, with 7 positions matching TRBD1. Trimming cost V 0 bases and J 8 bases; bases outside gene matches: 4. The CDR3 totals 14 residues. Germline CDR1 reads SGHRS; CDR2 reads YFSETQ. CDR3 amino acids: CASSLEGAREKLFF. In DNA, the CDR3 is TGCGCCAGCAGCTTGGAGGGGGCAAGGGAAAAACTGTTTTTT.

This rearrangement joins TRBV18 to TRBJ2-6; 9 bases match TRBD1. The CDR3 runs to 17 residues. The V and J ends lost 4 bases and 4 bases, in that order; junction bases with no gene match: 8. Germline CDR1 reads KGHSH; CDR2 reads LQKENI. The CDR3 reads CASSRQTGGTGANVLTF. The CDR3 DNA reads as TGTGCCAGCTCACGCCAGACAGGGGGAACCGGGGCCAACGTCCTGACTTTC.

The chain uses TRBV7-2 and TRBJ1-3; TRBD1 aligns across 7 bases. Looked up from germline, CDR1 is SGHTA and CDR2 is FQGNSA. Trimming took 8 bases from V and 5 from J; bases not matched to a gene: 9. This CDR3 is built from 14 residues. CDR3: CASGYWDSRNTIYF. For the CDR3, the DNA is TGTGCCAGCGGCTACTGGGACAGCAGAAACACCATATATTTT.

This clone was recorded a few times. The chain employs TRBV27 and TRBJ1-5; 7 positions agree with TRBD1. This CDR3 is 15 amino acids long. Trimming took 5 bases from V and 3 from J; bases not matched to a gene: 7. Germline CDR1 MNHEY, CDR2 SMNVEV (reference sequence). DNA of the CDR3: TGTGCCAGCAGTCCCCGGGACAGTTCCAATCAGCCCCAGCATTTT. This translates into CASSPRDSSNQPQHF.

This clone was observed a few times. The chain has TRBV6-6 and TRBJ2-7; 10 bases line up with TRBD1. Germline-derived CDR1 and CDR2 are MNHNY and SVGAGI (reference sequence). Trimming at V came to 5 bases and at J to 9 bases, leaving 10 bases not matched to a gene. This CDR3 contains 14 residues. CDR3 DNA sequence: TGTGCCAGCAGTACCGGGACAGGGGATCGCGGGCAGTACTTC. Its translation: CASSTGTGDRGQYF.

The rearrangement uses TRBV19 and TRBJ2-6, with 9 bases fitting TRBD1. The CDR3 runs to 16 residues. J was trimmed by 0 bases and V by 4 bases; bases with no gene match: 1. In germline, CDR1 is LNHDA, CDR2 SQIVND (reference sequence). The CDR3 loop is CASSRGQGSGANVLTF. The DNA of the CDR3 is TGTGCCAGTAGTAGGGGACAGGGCTCTGGGGCCAACGTCCTGACTTTC.

This chain links TRBV5-1 with TRBJ1-3; 9 nucleotides match TRBD1. Germline V lookup: CDR1 SGHRS, CDR2 YFSETQ. The V and J ends lost 3 bases and 2 bases, in that order; junction bases with no gene match: 0. This CDR3 is 14 amino acids long. This chain's CDR3 is CASSWTGAGNTIYF. The DNA for the CDR3 is TGCGCCAGCAGCTGGACAGGGGCTGGAAACACCATATATTTT. Looking up the rest from reference TRBV5-1 and TRBJ1-3 gives the full variable domain: KAGVTQTPRYLIKTRGQQVTLSCSPISGHRSVSWYQQTPGQGLQFLFEYFSETQRNKGNFPGRFSGRQFSNSRSEMNVSTLELGDSALYLCASSWTGAGNTIYFGEGSWLTVV.

The sample holds one count of this clone. The V call is TRBV27, the J call TRBJ2-5, with 7 bases lining up with TRBD2. Trimming took 6 bases from V and 1 from J; bases not matched to a gene: 11. The length of the CDR3 is 16 residues. Germline-derived CDR1 and CDR2 are MNHEY and SMNVEV (reference sequence). CDR3 bases: TGTGCCAGCAGCCCCTTTGGCGGGGGTACCCAAGAGACCCAGTACTTC. Translating it yields CASSPFGGGTQETQYF.

The chain joins TRBV28 to TRBJ2-7; possible D gene TRBD1, 5 bases. This CDR3 is 14 amino acids long. V was shortened by 4 bases and J by 6 bases, with 16 bases between the two germline ends. CDR1 is MDHEN, CDR2 SYDVKM, per germline. Here the CDR3 DNA reads TGTGCCAGCAGTTCGAATGGCCCAGGGCTCGAGCAGTACTTC. Its protein is CASSSNGPGLEQYF. The variable domain in full, with the rest retrieved from reference TRBV28 and TRBJ2-7, is DVKVTQSSRYLVKRTGEKVFLECVQDMDHENMFWYRQDPGLGLRLIYFSYDVKMKEKGDIPEGYSVSREKKERFSLILESASTNQTSMYLCASSSNGPGLEQYFGPGTRLTVT.

The chain couples TRBV6-5 to TRBJ1-1, with 10 bases matching TRBD1. The CDR3 totals 15 residues. Unmatched junction bases numbered 6, after V lost 7 bases and J lost 1 base. Germline V lookup: CDR1 MNHEY, CDR2 SVGAGI. As DNA, the CDR3 is TGTGCCAGCACCACGACAGGGGGCGCGAACACTGAAGCTTTCTTT. It is translated as CASTTTGGANTEAFF.

V is TRBV27 and J is TRBJ2-7; no reliable D call. Germline V gene lookup returns CDR1 MNHEY and CDR2 SMNVEV (reference sequence). The CDR3 is 14 amino acids. Between the trimmed V and J ends, which lost 2 bases and 5 bases, there was a span of 13 bases. Written as DNA, the CDR3 is TGTGCCAGCAGTTTACAAGGTCCTGGGCACGAGCAGTACTTC. Its translation is CASSLQGPGHEQYF.

The gene calls are TRBV19 and TRBJ2-1; D unresolved. The CDR3 extends over 12 amino acids. Between the trimmed V and J ends, which lost 3 bases and 5 bases, there was a span of 5 bases. Germline V gene sequence: CDR1 LNHDA, CDR2 SQIVND (reference sequence). The CDR3 nucleotides read TGTGCCAGTAGTATCTCTCACAATGAGCAGTTCTTC. Its protein is CASSISHNEQFF.

V usage is TRBV7-9 and J usage is TRBJ1-4; D uncertain. The germline V gene has CDR1 SEHNR and CDR2 FQNEAQ (reference sequence). V shed 7 bases and J shed 13 bases, with 16 bases lying between them. This CDR3 is 12 amino acids long. CDR3 bases: TGTGCCAGCACCCCCCTTGAGAGTTCACTGTTTTTT. Translating it yields CASTPLESSLFF.

The CDR3 reads CASSPYVQGGEQYF. CDR3 sequence (DNA): TGTGCCAGCAGCCCCTATGTGCAGGGTGGCGAGCAGTACTTC. V and J are TRBV7-6 and TRBJ2-7; the D gene is possibly TRBD1 (5 bases). The length of the CDR3 is 14 residues. CDR1 is SGHVS and CDR2 is FNYEAQ in the germline V gene. Trimming shortened V by 5 bases and J by 6 bases, and 17 bases separated the two germline ends. Combining the CDR3 with reference TRBV7-6 and TRBJ2-7 gives the whole variable domain GAGVSQSPRYKVTKRGQDVALRCDPISGHVSLYWYRQALGQGPEFLTYFNYEAQQDKSGLPNDRFSAERPEGSISTLTIQRTEQRDSAMYRCASSPYVQGGEQYFGPGTRLTVT.

This clone was counted between two and nine times. The chain employs TRBV7-9 and TRBJ1-1; a possible D gene is TRBD1 (6 bases). The V end lost 5 bases, the J end lost 7 bases, and 14 bases lay between the germline ends. CDR1 SEHNR and CDR2 FQNEAQ come from the germline V gene (reference sequence). The CDR3 runs to 13 residues. CDR3 sequence reads: CASSPTGRGEAFF. DNA of the CDR3: TGTGCCAGCAGCCCAACAGGGAGGGGTGAAGCTTTCTTT.

The chain joins TRBV5-5 to TRBJ2-3; TRBD2 matches 9 bases. The germline V gene encodes CDR1 SGHKS and CDR2 YYEKEE (reference sequence). CDR3 length: 14 residues. The J segment lost 5 bases and the V segment lost 5 bases, leaving 6 bases of the junction unmatched. The chain's CDR3 is CASRTGTSLDTQYF. The CDR3 DNA follows: TGTGCCAGCAGAACCGGGACTAGCCTAGATACGCAGTATTTT.

V is TRBV7-9 and J is TRBJ1-5, with 9 bases identical to TRBD1. CDR3 length equals 15 residues. V was pared by 5 bases and J by 5 bases, with 7 bases of the junction left unmatched. Germline CDR1 is SEHNR and CDR2 is FQNEAQ (reference sequence). The CDR3 sequence is CASSEHGDRDQPQHF. The DNA for the CDR3 is TGTGCCAGCAGCGAGCACGGGGACAGGGATCAGCCCCAGCATTTT.

This chain joins TRBV2 and TRBJ1-1; 7 bases line up with TRBD1. With V trimmed by 6 bases and J by 3 bases, 4 bases remained unmatched. CDR3 length: 13 residues. Germline V gene sequence: CDR1 SNHLY, CDR2 FYNNEI. The CDR3 protein is CASRRQGDTEAFF. In DNA form, the CDR3 reads TGTGCCAGCAGGAGACAGGGAGACACTGAAGCTTTCTTT.

The chain is built from TRBV6-1 and TRBJ2-7; TRBD1 agrees at 7 bases. Germline loops: CDR1 MNHNS, CDR2 SASEGT. The J segment lost 0 bases and the V segment lost 4 bases, leaving 6 bases of the junction unmatched. The CDR3 sequence is 15 residues long. The CDR3 spells CASSVRQGNSYEQYF. In DNA form, the CDR3 reads TGTGCCAGCAGTGTCCGACAGGGAAACTCCTACGAGCAGTACTTC.

The rearrangement uses TRBV5-4 and TRBJ2-1, with 12 bases lining up with TRBD1. This CDR3 region has 15 residues. V lost 4 bases to trimming and J lost 8 bases; unmatched junction nucleotides: 7. The germline V gene encodes CDR1 SGHNT and CDR2 YYREEE (reference sequence). DNA of the CDR3: TGTGCCAGCAGCCCCGGGACAGGGGGCGGCGATGAGCAGTTCTTC. This translates into CASSPGTGGGDEQFF.

CDR3 sequence (DNA): TGTGCCAGCAGTGAAGGGGGGGTTCGAGAAAAACTGTTTTTT. Translated: CASSEGGVREKLFF. The J gene is TRBJ1-4, the V gene TRBV25-1, with a weak D call TRBD1 (5 bases). The CDR3 consists of 14 residues. V lost 2 bases, J lost 8 bases, and 12 bases lay in between. CDR1 is MGHDK, CDR2 SYGVNS, per germline.

This rearrangement joins TRBV7-8 to TRBJ2-1; TRBD2 is a possible D gene (6 bases). The CDR3 loop spans 15 amino acids. Per germline, CDR1 SGHVS and CDR2 FQNEAQ. Between the trimmed V and J ends, which lost 1 base and 7 bases, there was a span of 14 bases. The CDR3 DNA reads TGTGCCAGCAGCTTAGATACTAGCTTGAGGAATGAGCAGTTCTTC. It is translated as CASSLDTSLRNEQFF.

This clone was picked up many times. The chain uses TRBV10-3 and TRBJ1-3; D is unclear. The germline CDR1 and CDR2 sequences are ENHRY and SYGVKD. The CDR3 runs 13 residues. With 6 bases removed from V and 4 bases from J, the gap between germline ends came to 10 bases. Here the CDR3 DNA reads TGTGCCATCAGCACCTCGGGAGGAAACACCATATATTTT. Its protein product is CAISTSGGNTIYF.

The chain combines TRBV4-1 with TRBJ2-3, with 8 bases lining up with TRBD1. The ends lost 3 bases at V and 4 bases at J; junction bases unmatched: 6. CDR3 length equals 15 residues. Per germline, CDR1 MGHRA and CDR2 YSYEKL. For the CDR3, the DNA is TGCGCCAGCAGCCATAATCAGGGGGCCGCAGATACGCAGTATTTT. This encodes CASSHNQGAADTQYF.

This clone has only one observation. The V gene is TRBV6-5, the J gene TRBJ1-2, with 7 bases matching TRBD1. This CDR3 is 14 amino acids long. V trimming: 6 bases; J trimming: 5 bases; junction bases outside the gene matches: 9. CDR1 and CDR2 (germline): MNHEY, SVGAGI. CDR3 sequence (DNA): TGTGCCAGCAGCTTCACAGGGGCGGTTTATGGCTACACCTTC. Translation: CASSFTGAVYGYTF.

This rearrangement joins TRBV15 to TRBJ2-2, with 9 bases lining up with TRBD1. CDR3 length equals 16 residues. Trimming removed 5 bases from V and 6 bases from J; junction bases left unmatched: 10. CDR1 LNHNV and CDR2 YYDKDF come from the germline V gene (reference sequence). The CDR3 loop reads CATSSRDRDDPGELFF. The CDR3 coding sequence is TGTGCCACCAGCTCAAGGGACAGGGATGATCCCGGGGAGCTGTTTTTT.

This clone was counted between two and nine times. This chain connects TRBV7-3 to TRBJ2-6, with 7 positions matching TRBD1. Germline-derived CDR1 and CDR2 are SGHTA and FQGTGA. V was clipped by 5 bases and J by 2 bases; unmatched bases: 9. The CDR3 sequence is 17 residues long. The DNA for the CDR3 is TGTGCCAGCAGCCCGAATACAGGGGTCGCTGGGGCCAACGTCCTGACTTTC. This encodes CASSPNTGVAGANVLTF.

A note on this clone: The junction departs from the called germline gene at one end, perhaps through a read error. V is TRBV7-7 and J is TRBJ2-7, with D possibly matching TRBD1 (6 bases). Germline values: CDR1 SSHAT, CDR2 FNYEAQ (reference sequence). The CDR3 runs 13 residues. In DNA form, the CDR3 reads TGTGCTAGCAGCTTGGACAGCTCCTACGAGCAGTACTTC. Amino acid sequence: CASSLDSSYEQYF.

The rearrangement joins TRBV30 to TRBJ1-2; tentatively, D is TRBD1 (6 bases). CDR1 and CDR2 (germline): GTSNPN, SVGIG (reference sequence). The CDR3 totals 14 residues. The V and J ends lost 0 bases and 6 bases respectively, with 14 bases between them. CDR3 in DNA: TGTGCCTGGAGTGTAAATGGTAGGGGGAATGGCTACACCTTC. It codes for CAWSVNGRGNGYTF.

The chain employs TRBV9 and TRBJ1-1; D is undetermined. This CDR3 is built from 13 residues. Trimming took off 0 bases at V and 2 bases at J, with 5 bases between the two ends. Germline CDR1 is SGDLS and CDR2 is YYNGEE. The CDR3 is CASSVGHNTEAFF. In DNA form, the CDR3 reads TGTGCCAGCAGCGTAGGACATAACACTGAAGCTTTCTTT.